These 18 T cell receptor beta chains were sequenced from one sample in a study of cytomegalovirus exposure and HLA in healthy donors. PCR involved 60 Vbeta and 13 Jbeta primers. The data were produced by immunoSEQ multiplex PCR, yet TCRdb's version contains in-frame clones alone and is incomplete. Of 150,000 to 200,000 clones in the sample, 70% to 80% were seen once. Specimen: PBMCs. Every receptor here comes from a man younger than 35 in good health and CMV-seronegative.

This sequence joins TRBV5-1 and TRBJ1-3; D is undetermined. The CDR3 spans 13 residues. Germline V gene lookup returns CDR1 SGHRS and CDR2 YFSETQ. Deletions cut 2 bases from V and 7 bases from J, with 10 bases between. The CDR3 nucleotides are TGCGCCAGCAGCTTCGACTATTACAACACCATATATTTT. Its protein product is CASSFDYYNTIYF. The variable domain in full, with the rest retrieved from reference TRBV5-1 and TRBJ1-3, is KAGVTQTPRYLIKTRGQQVTLSCSPISGHRSVSWYQQTPGQGLQFLFEYFSETQRNKGNFPGRFSGRQFSNSRSEMNVSTLELGDSALYLCASSFDYYNTIYFGEGSWLTVV.

This chain connects TRBV5-1 to TRBJ2-3; TRBD2 agrees at 10 bases. V lost 1 base and J lost 3; bases outside the gene matches: 2. Germline V gene data show CDR1 as SGHRS and CDR2 as YFSETQ. The CDR3 has 15 amino acids. CDR3: CASSLWTSGTDTQYF. The CDR3 DNA follows: TGCGCCAGCAGCTTGTGGACTAGCGGTACAGATACGCAGTATTTT.

The gene calls are TRBV4-1 and TRBJ1-2; 7 positions agree with TRBD1. The CDR3 runs to 15 residues. Looked up from germline, CDR1 is MGHRA and CDR2 is YSYEKL. Germline trimming cut 8 bases from V and 5 bases from J; bases unmatched to any gene: 14. CDR3 residues: CASGKLGDSLYGYTF. DNA of the CDR3: TGCGCCAGCGGGAAACTTGGGGACAGTTTATATGGCTACACCTTC.

This clone was observed a few times. This rearrangement joins TRBV2 to TRBJ2-4, with D perhaps TRBD2 (5 bases). The CDR3 runs to 16 residues. In germline, CDR1 is SNHLY, CDR2 FYNNEI. V lost 2 bases and J lost 2, with 13 bases in between. The CDR3 sequence is CASSEQFGGSKNIQYF. The CDR3 DNA sequence: TGTGCCAGCAGTGAACAGTTTGGCGGGTCCAAAAACATTCAGTACTTC.

The chain recombines TRBV7-2 with TRBJ2-7; the D gene is possibly TRBD2 (6 bases). The germline gives CDR1 SGHTA, CDR2 FQGNSA. This CDR3 has 14 amino acids. V lost 0 bases, J lost 3 bases, and 9 bases lay in between. This chain's CDR3 is CASSLAGSNYEQYF. The CDR3 coding sequence is TGTGCCAGCAGCTTAGCCGGGAGTAACTACGAGCAGTACTTC.

This rearrangement joins TRBV6-6 to TRBJ2-3; TRBD2 matches at 9 bases. Germline CDR1 and CDR2: MNHNY and SVGAGI (reference sequence). V dropped 3 bases and J dropped 4; count of bases not matched to a gene: 5. There are 15 residues in the CDR3. Here the CDR3 DNA reads TGTGCCAGCAGTTATATAGCGGGGGCGGCAGATACGCAGTATTTT. This codes for CASSYIAGAADTQYF.

This rearrangement joins TRBV7-2 to TRBJ2-2; 9 bases are a match to TRBD1. Germline CDR1 SGHTA, CDR2 FQGNSA. The CDR3 contains 17 residues. The ends lost 5 bases at V and 6 bases at J; junction bases unmatched: 13. The CDR3 DNA is TGTGCCAGCAGCCGCAGTTTGGGACAGGGATTTTCCGGGGAGCTGTTTTTT. Translated, it gives CASSRSLGQGFSGELFF.

The chain uses TRBV19 and TRBJ2-7, with a weak D call TRBD1 (7 bases). This CDR3 spans 15 amino acids. V lost 3 bases to trimming and J lost 4 bases, with 16 bases between them. Germline V gene data show CDR1 as LNHDA and CDR2 as SQIVND (reference sequence). The chain's CDR3 is CASSMEGQSRYEQYF. In DNA, the CDR3 is TGTGCCAGTAGTATGGAGGGACAGAGCCGATACGAGCAGTACTTC.

This sequence joins TRBV7-2 and TRBJ2-5, with TRBD1 as a possible D gene (5 bases). The CDR3 is 13 residues long. V was trimmed by 1 base and J by 4 bases, leaving 7 bases between them. CDR1 SGHTA and CDR2 FQGNSA come from the germline V gene. In DNA, the CDR3 is TGTGCCAGCAGCTTAGGCAGGGTAGAGACCCAGTACTTC. Translated: CASSLGRVETQYF.

The rearrangement links TRBV7-9 to TRBJ1-2; TRBD1 matches 10 bases. CDR3 length: 15 residues. Germline V CDR1 and CDR2: SEHNR, FQNEAQ (reference sequence). The J segment lost 6 bases and the V segment lost 4 bases, leaving 8 bases of the junction unmatched. CDR3 region: CASSSSDRGPNGYTF. CDR3 in DNA: TGTGCCAGCAGCTCGAGCGACAGGGGGCCGAATGGCTACACCTTC.

The chain is built from TRBV6-6 and TRBJ2-3; D is perhaps TRBD1 (5 bases). Trimming left V 5 bases short and J 0 bases short, with 9 bases between. Germline loops: CDR1 MNHNY, CDR2 SVGAGI (reference sequence). This CDR3 spans 14 amino acids. As DNA, the CDR3 is TGTGCCAGCAGTCTGACAGTTAGCACAGATACGCAGTATTTT. It specifies CASSLTVSTDTQYF.

The CDR3 DNA reads TGCGCCAGCAGCCAAGATAGGTCTAGCGGGAGGGCAGTTGAGCAGTTCTTC. Its protein is CASSQDRSSGRAVEQFF. The V gene is TRBV4-1, the J gene TRBJ2-1, with 12 bases identical to TRBD2. From germline, CDR1 is MGHRA and CDR2 YSYEKL. The CDR3 consists of 17 residues. Trimming cost V 0 bases and J 9 bases; bases outside gene matches: 9.

This clone was detected a few times. The rearrangement links TRBV30 to TRBJ2-1; D is undetermined. V lost 5 bases and J 7 bases, leaving 12 bases between the germline ends. The CDR3 has 12 amino acids. CDR1 GTSNPN and CDR2 SVGIG come from the germline V gene (reference sequence). CDR3 nucleotides: TGTGCCTGGGGGCCGTCACTTAATGAGCAGTTCTTC. This gives the protein CAWGPSLNEQFF.

This chain uses TRBV4-3 with TRBJ1-4; D unclear. There are 15 residues in the CDR3. CDR1 and CDR2 (germline): LGHNA, YSLEER. Between the trimmed V and J ends, which lost 2 bases and 3 bases, there was a span of 10 bases. The CDR3 sequence: CASSQSELPNEKLFF. Written as DNA, the CDR3 is TGCGCCAGCAGCCAATCCGAGCTTCCTAATGAAAAACTGTTTTTT.

The chain uses TRBV4-3 and TRBJ1-1; no reliable D call. The germline CDR1 and CDR2 sequences are LGHNA and YSLEER. V lost 0 bases and J 4 bases, leaving 9 bases between the germline ends. The CDR3 is made up of 14 amino acids. CDR3 loop: CASSQDEGGTEAFF. The CDR3 DNA follows: TGCGCCAGCAGCCAAGATGAGGGAGGCACTGAAGCTTTCTTT.

This chain links TRBV5-6 with TRBJ2-5; weak D call: TRBD1 (6 bases). This CDR3 has 14 amino acids. Per the germline V gene, CDR1 is SGHDT and CDR2 is YYEEEE. V lost 0 bases to trimming and J lost 1 base, with 7 bases between them. CDR3 sequence: CASSLGDTQETQYF. CDR3 DNA sequence: TGTGCCAGCAGCTTGGGGGACACCCAAGAGACCCAGTACTTC. The full variable domain, completed using reference TRBV5-6 and TRBJ2-5, is DAGVTQSPTHLIKTRGQQVTLRCSPKSGHDTVSWYQQALGQGPQFIFQYYEEEERQRGNFPDRFSGHQFPNYSSELNVNALLLGDSALYLCASSLGDTQETQYFGPGTRLLVL.

This rearrangement joins TRBV9 to TRBJ2-7, with 10 nucleotides matching TRBD2. Trimming at V came to 0 bases and at J to 3 bases, leaving 3 bases not matched to a gene. In germline, CDR1 is SGDLS, CDR2 YYNGEE. The CDR3 length is 15 residues. The chain's CDR3 is CASSVGGTSVYEQYF. CDR3 in DNA: TGTGCCAGCAGCGTAGGGGGGACTAGCGTCTACGAGCAGTACTTC.

With respect to this clone: The junction departs from germline at one end; a sequencing error may be responsible. V is TRBV5-5 and J is TRBJ1-2; 8 bases agree with TRBD1. Germline assignment: CDR1 SGHKS and CDR2 YYEKEE (reference sequence). This CDR3 has 15 residues. CDR3 sequence: CASTLGPQGVYGYTF. The CDR3 nucleotides are TGTGCCAGCACCTTGGGCCCACAGGGGGTATATGGCTACACCTTC.